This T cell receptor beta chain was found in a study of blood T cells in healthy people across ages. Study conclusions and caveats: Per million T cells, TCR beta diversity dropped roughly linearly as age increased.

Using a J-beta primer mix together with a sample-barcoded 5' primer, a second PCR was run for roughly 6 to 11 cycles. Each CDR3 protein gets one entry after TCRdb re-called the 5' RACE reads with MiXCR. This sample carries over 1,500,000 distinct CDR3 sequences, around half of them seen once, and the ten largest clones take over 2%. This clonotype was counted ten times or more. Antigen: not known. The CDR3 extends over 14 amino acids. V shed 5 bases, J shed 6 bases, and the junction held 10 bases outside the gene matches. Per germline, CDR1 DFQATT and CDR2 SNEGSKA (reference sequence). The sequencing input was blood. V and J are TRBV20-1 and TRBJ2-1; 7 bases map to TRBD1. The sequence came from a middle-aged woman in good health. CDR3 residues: CSAVGTDRRNEQFF. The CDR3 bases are TGCAGTGCTGTCGGGACAGACCGGCGCAATGAGCAGTTCTTC.